The 2 T cell receptor beta chains below come from one sample, sequenced in a study of molecular identifiers for immune sequencing clone quantification. TCRdb analysed the PCR reads with MiXCR anew, one entry per CDR3 protein. The data contain more than 70,000 distinct CDR3 sequences, roughly 23% of them singletons. Specimen: naive CD8+ T cells from blood, with Jurkat cell RNA spiked in. Stated subset: FACS-sorted CD8+CD4-CCR7+CD45RA+ naive T cells. All receptors derive from a human donor in good health. Some libraries in this study had Jurkat cell RNA spiked in.

This clonotype was recorded at least ten times. J is TRBJ1-5 and V is TRBV12-3 or TRBV12-4; D gene uncertain. Trimming left V 1 base short and J 4 bases short, with 8 bases between. This CDR3 has 14 residues. The CDR3: CASSLVGGNQPQHF. CDR3 DNA: TGTGCCAGCAGTTTAGTTGGTGGAAATCAGCCCCAGCATTTT.

This clonotype was counted many times. This rearrangement joins TRBV3-1 to TRBJ2-5; D possibly corresponds to TRBD1 (5 bases). Germline V gives CDR1 LGHDT, CDR2 YNNKEL (reference sequence). V was pared by 7 bases and J by 5 bases, with 17 bases between. There are 14 residues in the CDR3. The CDR3 region has the DNA TGTGCCAGCACAAGAAGCACAGGAAGCGAGACCCAGTACTTC. Its translation is CASTRSTGSETQYF.